One sample yielded the 17 T cell receptor beta chains listed below, sequenced in a study of post-analysis software for immune sequencing data. General study points: Four or five TRBV segments occurring more often in patients than controls included TRBV5-6, TRBV5-1 and TRBV20-1.

Their antigens remain unidentified. TCR beta cDNA libraries included unique molecular identifiers. TCRdb itself ran the PCR reads through MiXCR, one entry per CDR3 protein. The sample lists 750,000 to 950,000 distinct CDR3 sequences, under 70% seen once, with over 4% in the top ten. Sequenced: blood. These receptors were collected from a girl aged 10 to 17 with multiple sclerosis.

CDR3 bases: TGCAGCGTTGGTGGCGTGAACACCGGGGAGCTGTTTTTT. This encodes CSVGGVNTGELFF. J is TRBJ2-2 and V is TRBV29-1; D is uncertain. V was cut by 4 bases and J by 1 base, with 7 bases left in between. The CDR3 contains 13 residues. CDR1 and CDR2 (germline): SQVTM, ANQGSEA.

This clonotype was observed a few times. The chain carries TRBV20-1 and TRBJ2-3; TRBD2 matches 11 bases. This CDR3 has 16 amino acids. Germline V CDR1 and CDR2: DFQATT, SNEGSKA (reference sequence). V shed 3 bases and J 1 base; nucleotides not matched to a gene: 6. The CDR3 protein is CSASLASGGRTDTQYF. The CDR3 DNA reads TGCAGTGCTAGTTTGGCTAGCGGGGGGCGCACAGATACGCAGTATTTT.

The chain joins TRBV7-2 to TRBJ1-1; 8 nucleotides line up with TRBD1. The CDR3 loop spans 15 amino acids. J was trimmed by 8 bases and V by 5 bases; bases with no gene match: 13. Per germline, CDR1 SGHTA and CDR2 FQGNSA. CDR3 residues: CASSERQGLPQEAFF. DNA for the CDR3: TGTGCCAGCAGCGAACGACAGGGGTTACCGCAGGAAGCTTTCTTT.

This clonotype occurred a few times. The genes are TRBV6-5 and TRBJ2-7, with D maybe TRBD1 (7 bases). Germline V gives CDR1 MNHEY, CDR2 SVGAGI. This CDR3 is built from 15 residues. Trimming took 6 bases from V and 2 from J, leaving 17 bases between them. CDR3 sequence reads: CASRAGQSLPYEQYF. In DNA, the CDR3 is TGTGCCAGCAGGGCGGGACAGAGTCTCCCCTACGAGCAGTACTTC.

The V call is TRBV29-1, the J call TRBJ2-1; D possibly uses TRBD1 or TRBD2 (5 bases each). Trimming took off 4 bases at V and 0 bases at J, with 16 bases between the two ends. Looked up from germline, CDR1 is SQVTM and CDR2 is ANQGSEA. The CDR3 sequence is 16 residues long. The CDR3 loop reads CSVGTHDGTSYNEQFF. In nucleotides, the CDR3 is TGCAGCGTTGGGACCCATGACGGGACCTCCTACAATGAGCAGTTCTTC.

In this sample, this clonotype turned up a few times. This chain joins TRBV20-1 and TRBJ1-2; D not certain. Germline V gives CDR1 DFQATT, CDR2 SNEGSKA (reference sequence). Trimming left V 0 bases short and J 0 bases short, with 5 bases between. The CDR3 is 13 residues long. The CDR3 DNA reads TGCAGTGCTAGAGATCCTACTAACTATGGCTACACCTTC. It translates to CSARDPTNYGYTF.

The chain joins TRBV5-1 to TRBJ2-3, with 9 bases lining up with TRBD2. In germline, CDR1 is SGHRS, CDR2 YFSETQ. CDR3 length: 15 amino acids. Losses at the gene ends were 0 bases for V and 2 bases for J; bases not matched to a gene: 1. CDR3 bases: TGCGCCAGCAGCTTGGGGACTAGCGCCACAGATACGCAGTATTTT. Protein sequence: CASSLGTSATDTQYF.

The V and J genes are TRBV6-5 and TRBJ2-1; D is undetermined. The V gene lost 2 bases and the J gene lost 10 bases, with 12 bases spanning the gap. This CDR3 spans 13 amino acids. Germline V gene sequence: CDR1 MNHEY, CDR2 SVGAGI. CDR3 region: CASSYMDRREQFF. The DNA of the CDR3 is TGTGCCAGCAGTTACATGGACCGACGGGAGCAGTTCTTC.

V usage is TRBV6-5 and J usage is TRBJ2-6; D is unclear. The germline V and J ends were trimmed by 6 bases and 0 bases, with 6 bases remaining between them. The CDR3 is 14 residues long. The germline CDR1 and CDR2 sequences are MNHEY and SVGAGI. The CDR3 reads CASRATSGANVLTF. DNA of the CDR3: TGTGCCAGCAGAGCGACCTCTGGGGCCAACGTCCTGACTTTC.

The rearrangement uses TRBV5-5 and TRBJ2-7, with D hard to call. CDR3 length: 14 amino acids. The V end lost 0 bases, the J end lost 3 bases, and 10 bases lay between the germline ends. Germline CDR1 and CDR2: SGHKS and YYEKEE (reference sequence). As DNA, the CDR3 is TGTGCCAGCAGCTTGGGTAAGCCGATCTACGAGCAGTACTTC. It yields the protein CASSLGKPIYEQYF.

V gene TRBV5-1 combines with J gene TRBJ2-7; D not resolved. The CDR3 has 13 amino acids. Trimming pared 7 bases from V and 6 bases from J, leaving 17 bases between. The germline V gene encodes CDR1 SGHRS and CDR2 YFSETQ. CDR3 amino acids: CASLEEGGTEQYF. CDR3 DNA sequence: TGCGCCAGCCTAGAGGAAGGCGGAACCGAGCAGTACTTC.

The chain recombines TRBV28 with TRBJ2-5; the D gene is possibly TRBD1 (6 bases). The CDR3 covers 14 residues. Trimming took off 6 bases at V and 3 bases at J, with 14 bases between the two ends. Germline-derived CDR1 and CDR2 are MDHEN and SYDVKM. The CDR3 here is CASSPLTGKETQYF. In DNA form, the CDR3 reads TGTGCCAGCAGCCCGCTTACAGGGAAAGAGACCCAGTACTTC.

Only a few counts were recorded for this clonotype. This sequence joins TRBV6-5 and TRBJ1-2; D unclear. The CDR3 loop spans 13 amino acids. Trimming took off 2 bases at V and 0 bases at J, with 4 bases between the two ends. Germline-derived CDR1 and CDR2 are MNHEY and SVGAGI. CDR3 region: CASSYRSNYGYTF. DNA for the CDR3: TGTGCCAGCAGTTACAGGTCTAACTATGGCTACACCTTC.

The rearrangement joins TRBV20-1 to TRBJ1-1; tentatively, D is TRBD1 (5 bases). The germline CDR1 and CDR2 sequences are DFQATT and SNEGSKA (reference sequence). The CDR3 has 14 residues. V gave up 3 bases and J gave up 0 bases, with 11 bases separating them. CDR3 nucleotide sequence: TGCAGTGCTAGCGAGGGGTATTTGAACACTGAAGCTTTCTTT. It encodes CSASEGYLNTEAFF.

The chain is built from TRBV29-1 and TRBJ1-2, with TRBD1 matching 8 bases. CDR1 and CDR2 from the germline V gene are SQVTM and ANQGSEA. V trimming: 5 bases; J trimming: 4 bases; junction bases outside the gene matches: 12. The CDR3 extends over 15 amino acids. The DNA for the CDR3 is TGCAGCGTTTCCAGCGGAAGGACAGGGCTCTATGGCTACACCTTC. Encoded protein: CSVSSGRTGLYGYTF.

V gene TRBV20-1 combines with J gene TRBJ2-6; 9 bases are a match to TRBD1. V lost 3 bases, J lost 0 bases, and 6 bases stayed unmatched. The CDR3 loop spans 17 amino acids. From germline, CDR1 is DFQATT and CDR2 SNEGSKA (reference sequence). This chain's CDR3 is CSASPGQGFSGANVLTF. The CDR3 nucleotides read TGCAGTGCTAGCCCGGGACAGGGATTCTCTGGGGCCAACGTCCTGACTTTC.

The rearrangement joins TRBV12-3 or TRBV12-4 to TRBJ1-4; unclear D gene. Trimming pared 5 bases from V and 13 bases from J, leaving 11 bases between. The CDR3 has 11 amino acids. CDR3 loop: CASSQSNRLFF. The CDR3 DNA reads as TGTGCCAGCAGTCAGAGTAATCGACTGTTTTTT.